This T cell receptor (beta chain) was sequenced in a study of CD8+ T cells in alopecia areata. Study overall: The graft donors were approximately 6-13-month-old C3H/HeJ mice with spontaneous alopecia, and their skin went to approximately 7-11-week-old female C3H/HeJ mice. General study findings and limits: Possibly because of HLA-related factors, TCR sharing was less clear across patients than in mice. Elevated clonality characterized lesional scalp relative to normal scalp, particularly in alopecia totalis/universalis. The study also sequences resident alphabeta T cells of normal skin in scalp samples.

CDR1 is SGHSA, CDR2 FRNQAP, per germline. The CDR3 is 13 residues long. Points on this clone: Antigen unknown. Gene labels here are mouse ones. The read ends 4 residues before the CDR3 terminus; that terminus is restored from the germline J gene.

Following RNA extraction, reverse transcription yielded cDNA that acted as the sequencing template. Method: immunoSEQ multiplex PCR; TCRdb's copy keeps in-frame clones and lacks some. This sample includes approximately 300,000 clones with no singletons; its ten biggest clones take up roughly 1.2%. Pooled cells of cutaneous lymph node origin were sorted on CD4, CD8alpha, NKG2D, NKG2ACE and other markers. Sequencing was done on a sample of CD4+ T cells sorted from a lymph node. This receptor was identified in a C3H/HeJ mouse with alopecia areata. The strain's MHC type: H2-k. The gene calls are TRBV16 and TRBJ1-2; D remains unclear. The CDR3 is CARTPTVNSDYTF. The covered CDR3 bases are TGTGCCAGAACCCCTACAGTAAACTCC.